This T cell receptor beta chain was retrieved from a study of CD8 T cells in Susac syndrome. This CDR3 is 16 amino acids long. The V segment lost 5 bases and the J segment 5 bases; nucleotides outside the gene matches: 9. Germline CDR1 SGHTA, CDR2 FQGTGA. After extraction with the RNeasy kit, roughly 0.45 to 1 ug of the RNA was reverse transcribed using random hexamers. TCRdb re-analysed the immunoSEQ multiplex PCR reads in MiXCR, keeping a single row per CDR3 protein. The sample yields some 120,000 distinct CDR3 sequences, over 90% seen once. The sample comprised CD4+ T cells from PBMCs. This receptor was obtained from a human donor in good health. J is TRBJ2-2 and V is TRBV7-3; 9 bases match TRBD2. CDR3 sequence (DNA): TGTGCCAGCAGCCCCATACTAGCGGGCCTTACCGGGGAGCTGTTTTTT. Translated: CASSPILAGLTGELFF.